This passage covers 32 T cell receptor beta chains from one sample sequenced in a study of human T cells and chemical hapten exposure listed by TCRdb under 2021. Per the publication, the time point label means: patch test 2, 6 weeks after DPC sensitization. What the treatment or condition label conveys for this sample: therapeutic diphenylcyclopropenone sensitization with weekly scalp DPC. Library preparation used RACE. These reads were obtained on a NextSeq 500. TCRdb handled the public reads itself, with Q25 trimming in fastp and clone calling in MiXCR, and kept productive beta chains. Rows are unified per CDR3 protein, each entry keeping the most common DNA and genes. This sample is represented by under 100,000 distinct CDR3 sequences; over 9.5% of them were singletons. More than 4% of the sample goes to the ten largest clones. The sample here was whole blood, taken in connection with sensitization to the hapten diphenylcyclopropenone (DPC). These receptors all stem from a woman in her fifties or sixties with alopecia areata. Some clones in this sample may be carry-over from other donors' samples.

The chain employs TRBV12-3 or TRBV12-4 and TRBJ2-3; D not certain. There are 16 residues in the CDR3. V was shortened by 6 bases and J by 0 bases, with 16 bases between the two germline ends. The CDR3 coding sequence is TGTGCCAGCAGCCCTCCCCGGCAGATCAGCACAGATACGCAGTATTTT. It is translated as CASSPPRQISTDTQYF.

The chain links TRBV11-2 to TRBJ2-7; 10 bases align to TRBD2. The CDR3 consists of 15 residues. From germline, CDR1 is SGHAT and CDR2 FQNNGV. V dropped 2 bases and J dropped 3; count of bases not matched to a gene: 4. The CDR3 sequence is CASSLSSGRIYEQYF. CDR3 coding DNA: TGTGCCAGCAGCTTATCTAGCGGGAGAATCTACGAGCAGTACTTC.

The gene calls are TRBV20-1 and TRBJ1-5; D unclear. The CDR3 spans 16 residues. Germline loops: CDR1 DFQATT, CDR2 SNEGSKA (reference sequence). The V end was cut by 6 bases, the J end by 0 bases, with 18 bases between. The DNA for the CDR3 is TGCAGTGCCCCCCCGGCCAGGCTGTATAGCAATCAGCCCCAGCATTTT. Amino acids: CSAPPARLYSNQPQHF.

This clonotype was counted many times. J is TRBJ2-7 and V is TRBV7-9; TRBD1 agrees at 9 bases. CDR1 and CDR2 from the germline V gene are SEHNR and FQNEAQ (reference sequence). V was pared by 5 bases and J by 4 bases, with 12 bases of the junction left unmatched. CDR3 length: 16 amino acids. The CDR3 DNA sequence: TGTGCCAGCAGCCGAGGATCCGGGACAGGGTCTTACGAGCAGTACTTC. Amino acids: CASSRGSGTGSYEQYF. The full variable domain, with the rest looked up from reference TRBV7-9 and TRBJ2-7, is DTGVSQNPRHKITKRGQNVTFRCDPISEHNRLYWYRQTLGQGPEFLTYFQNEAQLEKSRLLSDRFSAERPKGSFSTLEIQRTEQGDSAMYLCASSRGSGTGSYEQYFGPGTRLTVT.

For the CDR3, the DNA is TGTGCCAGCAGCCGTTCCGGGAACCTTGAGCCCTACGAGCAGTACTTC. It encodes CASSRSGNLEPYEQYF. The chain couples TRBV27 to TRBJ2-7, with D possibly being TRBD2 (5 bases). V lost 6 bases and J lost 2, with 20 bases in between. The CDR3 runs 16 residues. Per germline, CDR1 MNHEY and CDR2 SMNVEV (reference sequence).

The table lists this clonotype with many counts. The chain carries TRBV12-3 or TRBV12-4 and TRBJ1-1, with D perhaps matching TRBD1 (5 bases). V lost 6 bases, J lost 5 bases, and 7 bases lay in between. The CDR3 length is 11 residues. Here the CDR3 reads CASSKGTEAFF. The CDR3 nucleotides are TGTGCCAGCAGCAAGGGGACTGAAGCTTTCTTT.

This clonotype was counted ten times or more. The chain joins TRBV5-4 to TRBJ2-1, with 8 bases fitting TRBD2. This CDR3 is 19 amino acids long. V was clipped by 2 bases and J by 7 bases; unmatched bases: 20. Germline V CDR1 and CDR2: SGHNT, YYREEE (reference sequence). The CDR3 sequence is CASSFGGLGSGSPLNEQFF. CDR3 in DNA: TGTGCCAGCAGCTTTGGCGGGCTTGGAAGCGGGAGTCCCTTAAATGAGCAGTTCTTC.

The rearrangement links TRBV6-5 to TRBJ1-1, with TRBD1 identical over 7 bases. Per germline, CDR1 MNHEY and CDR2 SVGAGI. Trimming took 4 bases from V and 1 from J; bases not matched to a gene: 3. CDR3 length equals 14 residues. This CDR3 is CASSWGQRNTEAFF. The CDR3 DNA reads TGTGCCAGCAGTTGGGGACAGCGGAACACTGAAGCTTTCTTT.

Many counts were recorded for this clonotype. The chain has TRBV5-5 and TRBJ2-1; 13 bases agree with TRBD2. CDR1 SGHKS and CDR2 YYEKEE come from the germline V gene (reference sequence). This CDR3 comprises 17 residues. With 1 base clipped from V and 3 bases from J, the junction kept 4 bases outside the gene matches. The CDR3 loop is CASSLRLAGGVYNEQFF. In DNA, the CDR3 is TGTGCCAGCAGCTTGAGACTAGCGGGAGGAGTCTACAATGAGCAGTTCTTC.

The genes are TRBV7-9 and TRBJ1-5, with TRBD1 identical over 8 bases. The V gene end was trimmed by 2 bases and the J gene end by 6 bases; junction bases not matched to a gene: 9. The germline CDR1 and CDR2 sequences are SEHNR and FQNEAQ (reference sequence). The CDR3 sequence is 16 residues long. CDR3 DNA: TGTGCCAGCAGCTTATTTGGGACAGGCGACGGTCAGCCCCAGCATTTT. Translating gives CASSLFGTGDGQPQHF. The full variable domain, its missing parts supplied by reference TRBV7-9 and TRBJ1-5, is DTGVSQNPRHKITKRGQNVTFRCDPISEHNRLYWYRQTLGQGPEFLTYFQNEAQLEKSRLLSDRFSAERPKGSFSTLEIQRTEQGDSAMYLCASSLFGTGDGQPQHFGDGTRLSIL.

This clonotype came up many times. V and J are TRBV28 and TRBJ2-3; TRBD2 is a possible D gene (6 bases). Trimming removed 10 bases at V and 10 bases at J, with 18 bases between. The CDR3 is made up of 12 amino acids. CDR1 MDHEN and CDR2 SYDVKM come from the germline V gene. CDR3 DNA: TGTGCCAAGTCAACTCCCGGGGGATCGCAGTATTTT. It yields the protein CAKSTPGGSQYF.

V is TRBV6-4 and J is TRBJ1-2, with 7 bases lining up with TRBD1. V shed 10 bases, J shed 3 bases, and the junction held 8 bases outside the gene matches. Per the germline V gene, CDR1 is MRHNA and CDR2 is SNTAGT. This CDR3 has 13 amino acids. The CDR3 protein is CATVTGRYYGYTF. CDR3 bases: TGTGCCACCGTGACAGGGAGATACTATGGCTACACCTTC.

The rearrangement joins TRBV20-1 to TRBJ2-3; maybe TRBD2 (6 bases). V was clipped by 3 bases and J by 0 bases, with 13 bases between them. The germline V gene has CDR1 DFQATT and CDR2 SNEGSKA (reference sequence). The CDR3 covers 15 residues. The CDR3 DNA reads TGCAGTGCTAGTGGTGTGGGAGGAAGCACAGATACGCAGTATTTT. Protein product: CSASGVGGSTDTQYF.

This clonotype turned up a few times. The J gene is TRBJ1-5, the V gene TRBV28, with a tentative D call TRBD1 (5 bases). Germline-derived CDR1 and CDR2 are MDHEN and SYDVKM. The ends were cut back, 5 bases at V and 6 bases at J, with 14 bases in the middle. The CDR3 is 14 amino acids. CDR3 coding DNA: TGTGCCAGCAGTAGGGACCGGTCCCCTCAGCCCCAGCATTTT. Translated: CASSRDRSPQPQHF.

In its sample, this clonotype was seen a few times. The V and J genes are TRBV5-5 and TRBJ2-3; a possible D gene is TRBD2 (5 bases). The CDR3 length is 12 residues. The V end was cut by 2 bases, the J end by 5 bases, with 6 bases between. Germline CDR1 SGHKS, CDR2 YYEKEE (reference sequence). The CDR3 loop reads CASSFGLDTQYF. The CDR3 bases are TGTGCCAGCAGCTTCGGACTAGATACGCAGTATTTT.

This clonotype was recorded at least ten times. The V gene is TRBV20-1, the J gene TRBJ1-1; D remains unclear. V shed 0 bases and J shed 0 bases, with 11 bases lying between them. CDR1 is DFQATT, CDR2 SNEGSKA, per germline (reference sequence). This CDR3 contains 15 residues. CDR3 coding DNA: TGCAGTGCTAGAGATCTTGGACGGGTGAACACTGAAGCTTTCTTT. Translation gives CSARDLGRVNTEAFF.

This clonotype turned up a few times. The chain combines TRBV7-2 with TRBJ1-4; D perhaps matches TRBD1 (5 bases). Per germline, CDR1 SGHTA and CDR2 FQGNSA. Trimming left V 5 bases short and J 4 bases short, with 14 bases between. CDR3 length: 15 amino acids. The CDR3 spells CASSPGTAFNEKLFF. The CDR3 DNA sequence: TGTGCCAGCAGCCCCGGGACGGCCTTTAATGAAAAACTGTTTTTT.

Many counts were recorded for this clonotype. Written as DNA, the CDR3 is TGTGCCATCAGTCCCGGGACTAGCGGCCACAATGAGCAGTTCTTC. It translates to CAISPGTSGHNEQFF. The chain is built from TRBV10-3 and TRBJ2-1; 11 positions match TRBD2. The V gene end was trimmed by 5 bases and the J gene end by 5 bases; junction bases not matched to a gene: 5. Germline CDR1 ENHRY, CDR2 SYGVKD. The CDR3 covers 15 residues.

This clonotype was counted at least ten times. This chain connects TRBV28 to TRBJ2-3; the D is unclear. In germline, CDR1 is MDHEN, CDR2 SYDVKM. The CDR3 sequence is 17 residues long. The V end lost 5 bases, the J end lost 2 bases, and 20 bases lay between the germline ends. The CDR3 coding sequence is TGTGCCAGCAGTACCTCATTCGACATACTCCACACAGATACGCAGTATTTT. Translation: CASSTSFDILHTDTQYF. The full variable domain, its missing parts supplied by reference TRBV28 and TRBJ2-3, is DVKVTQSSRYLVKRTGEKVFLECVQDMDHENMFWYRQDPGLGLRLIYFSYDVKMKEKGDIPEGYSVSREKKERFSLILESASTNQTSMYLCASSTSFDILHTDTQYFGPGTRLTVL.

This chain links TRBV29-1 with TRBJ1-1; TRBD1 agrees at 10 bases. V gave up 2 bases and J gave up 4 bases; unmatched junction bases: 1. This CDR3 is built from 13 residues. Germline V gene data show CDR1 as SQVTM and CDR2 as ANQGSEA. The CDR3 DNA reads TGCAGCGTTGAACGGGACAGGGGCACTGAAGCTTTCTTT. It codes for CSVERDRGTEAFF.

J is TRBJ1-5 and V is TRBV19; no reliable D call. Per the germline V gene, CDR1 is LNHDA and CDR2 is SQIVND (reference sequence). CDR3 size: 11 residues. V lost 4 bases and J lost 12, with 10 bases in between. The CDR3 sequence is CASSTSSLQHF. The CDR3 DNA reads TGTGCCAGTAGTACGTCCTCTCTCCAGCATTTT.

V gene TRBV20-1 combines with J gene TRBJ2-1; possible D gene TRBD2, 6 bases. This CDR3 is built from 15 residues. V lost 1 base, J lost 5 bases, and 15 bases lay in between. Per germline, CDR1 DFQATT and CDR2 SNEGSKA (reference sequence). The CDR3 loop is CSARAETWGDNEQFF. The CDR3 bases are TGCAGTGCTAGAGCGGAGACTTGGGGGGACAATGAGCAGTTCTTC.

The V gene is TRBV7-6, the J gene TRBJ2-3, with unresolved D. Trimming removed 1 base at V and 1 base at J, with 3 bases between. The CDR3 has 13 residues. Germline assignment: CDR1 SGHVS and CDR2 FNYEAQ. This chain's CDR3 is CASSLVGTDTQYF. For the CDR3, the DNA is TGTGCCAGCAGCTTAGTGGGCACAGATACGCAGTATTTT.

This clonotype was counted at least ten times. This rearrangement joins TRBV12-3 or TRBV12-4 to TRBJ2-3; 12 bases match TRBD2. The CDR3 spans 14 residues. Trimming took 6 bases from V and 5 from J; bases not matched to a gene: 3. The CDR3 DNA is TGTGCCAGCAGCCCTAGCGGGAGGGTAGATACGCAGTATTTT. Protein: CASSPSGRVDTQYF.

This clonotype was counted many times. The chain uses TRBV24-1 and TRBJ2-1; 8 bases align to TRBD1. Germline CDR1 reads KGHDR; CDR2 reads SFDVKD. Unmatched junction bases numbered 10, after V lost 3 bases and J lost 4 bases. This CDR3 is built from 17 residues. CDR3 nucleotides: TGTGCCACCAGTGATCTCTCCGGACAGGGAGGATACAATGAGCAGTTCTTC. The encoded protein is CATSDLSGQGGYNEQFF.

This clonotype was seen many times. This rearrangement joins TRBV15 to TRBJ1-1; D unclear. This CDR3 is built from 15 residues. Between the trimmed V and J ends, which lost 0 bases and 0 bases, there was a span of 8 bases. CDR1 and CDR2 (germline): LNHNV, YYDKDF (reference sequence). CDR3 nucleotides: TGTGCCACCAGCAGAGAACGGGGAATGAACACTGAAGCTTTCTTT. This sequence encodes CATSRERGMNTEAFF.

The chain joins TRBV30 to TRBJ1-6, with 8 bases fitting TRBD1. Germline CDR1 and CDR2: GTSNPN and SVGIG (reference sequence). V shed 4 bases and J 7 bases; nucleotides not matched to a gene: 3. This CDR3 has 13 residues. CDR3 region: CAWKRDRNSPLHF. CDR3 DNA sequence: TGTGCCTGGAAGAGGGACAGGAATTCACCCCTCCACTTT.

This clonotype has at least ten counts. The rearrangement joins TRBV19 to TRBJ2-1; no definite D call. The CDR3 totals 12 residues. V was pared by 10 bases and J by 8 bases, with 15 bases between. Per the germline V gene, CDR1 is LNHDA and CDR2 is SQIVND (reference sequence). The CDR3: CATIDQSDEQFF. CDR3 DNA sequence: TGTGCCACTATTGACCAGTCGGATGAGCAGTTCTTC. Full variable domain (remainder filled in from reference TRBV19 and TRBJ2-1): DGGITQSPKYLFRKEGQNVTLSCEQNLNHDAMYWYRQDPGQGLRLIYYSQIVNDFQKGDIAEGYSVSREKKESFPLTVTSAQKNPTAFYLCATIDQSDEQFFGPGTRLTVL.

This clonotype was counted a few times. This chain connects TRBV4-2 to TRBJ2-2; a possible D gene is TRBD2 (6 bases). The CDR3 covers 17 residues. From germline, CDR1 is LGHNA and CDR2 YNFKEQ. Deletions cut 0 bases from V and 0 bases from J, with 11 bases between. CDR3 in amino acids: CASSQERETANTGELFF. CDR3 coding DNA: TGTGCCAGCAGCCAAGAGCGGGAAACCGCGAACACCGGGGAGCTGTTTTTT.

This clonotype was seen repeatedly, ten times or more. J is TRBJ1-2 and V is TRBV29-1; 9 positions match TRBD1. Germline CDR1 and CDR2: SQVTM and ANQGSEA. The CDR3 runs to 14 residues. The ends lost 5 bases at V and 3 bases at J; junction bases unmatched: 7. The CDR3 spells CSVPNRDRDYGYTF. The CDR3 region has the DNA TGCAGCGTTCCAAACCGGGACAGGGACTATGGCTACACCTTC.

The table lists this clonotype with many counts. The chain joins TRBV3-1 to TRBJ1-4; no clear D gene. There are 16 residues in the CDR3. V was cut by 0 bases and J by 0 bases, with 8 bases left in between. CDR1 LGHDT and CDR2 YNNKEL come from the germline V gene (reference sequence). DNA of the CDR3: TGTGCCAGCAGCCAAGATACCGGCGCAACTAATGAAAAACTGTTTTTT. This codes for CASSQDTGATNEKLFF.

This clonotype was detected only a few times. The chain employs TRBV28 and TRBJ2-7, with a tentative D call TRBD2 (5 bases). The CDR3 is 14 amino acids. V shed 6 bases and J shed 2 bases, with 14 bases lying between them. The V gene's germline CDR1 is MDHEN and CDR2 SYDVKM. As DNA, the CDR3 is TGTGCCAGCAGCGGGCCTAGCCCCACCTACGAGCAGTACTTC. Translating it yields CASSGPSPTYEQYF.